This T cell receptor (beta chain) was documented in a study of blood T cell repertoires in COVID-19. Overall study context: PBMCs, B-cell-depleted T cells, or T cells provided the cDNA or gDNA that made up the material.

This clone was seen only a few times. Germline V gene sequence: CDR1 SGHRS, CDR2 YFSETQ. The V gene end was trimmed by 4 bases and the J gene end by 4 bases; junction bases not matched to a gene: 2. This CDR3 has 12 residues. Some clones are missing from TCRdb's copy, which holds only in-frame ones; the method was immunoSEQ multiplex PCR. This table holds some 16,000 clones, about nine tenths found once. The rearrangement links TRBV5-1 to TRBJ2-7; the match to TRBD1 covers 7 bases. Sequencing used peripheral blood. The TCR comes from a human donor with active COVID-19. The donor label of this sample is uncertain. CDR3 protein: CASSLQGYEQYF. CDR3 sequence (DNA): TGCGCCAGCAGCCTACAGGGGTACGAGCAGTACTTC. Full variable domain (outside the CDR3, taken from reference TRBV5-1 and TRBJ2-7): KAGVTQTPRYLIKTRGQQVTLSCSPISGHRSVSWYQQTPGQGLQFLFEYFSETQRNKGNFPGRFSGRQFSNSRSEMNVSTLELGDSALYLCASSLQGYEQYFGPGTRLTVT.